Below, 20 T cell receptor beta chains from the same sample are listed, as sequenced in a study of control samples from healthy donors and cancer patients. TCRdb's table, derived via immunoSEQ multiplex PCR, lists solely in-frame clones and lacks some. The sample lists around 84,000 clones; approximately 82% were seen once. Material: PBMCs. The receptors come from a man in his 60s with head and neck cancer.

The chain couples TRBV4-2 to TRBJ1-2, with a possible D match to TRBD1 (5 bases). This CDR3 contains 16 residues. Germline values: CDR1 LGHNA, CDR2 YNFKEQ. Deletions cut 0 bases from V and 0 bases from J, with 11 bases between. The DNA for the CDR3 is TGTGCCAGCAGCCAAGAAGCAGGGCTCTCTAACTATGGCTACACCTTC. Amino acid sequence: CASSQEAGLSNYGYTF.

CDR3 residues: CASSQGTGVLTEAFF. In nucleotides, the CDR3 is TGCGCCAGCAGCCAGGGTACAGGGGTCTTAACTGAAGCTTTCTTT. The chain is built from TRBV4-1 and TRBJ1-1, with 7 bases that match TRBD1. Trimming cost V 3 bases and J 5 bases; bases outside gene matches: 9. CDR3 length equals 15 residues. Germline assignment: CDR1 MGHRA and CDR2 YSYEKL.

The sample holds one count of this clone. The rearrangement joins TRBV9 to TRBJ1-4; D remains ambiguous. V was cut by 3 bases and J by 0 bases, with 15 bases left in between. CDR3 length: 17 residues. CDR1 is SGDLS and CDR2 is YYNGEE in the germline V gene. CDR3 coding DNA: TGTGCCAGCAGCGCCTGGGGTGGTTGGGCAACTAATGAAAAACTGTTTTTT. It specifies CASSAWGGWATNEKLFF.

J is TRBJ1-1 and V is TRBV19, with TRBD1 matching 7 bases. CDR1 LNHDA and CDR2 SQIVND come from the germline V gene (reference sequence). The CDR3 is made up of 13 amino acids. Losses at the gene ends were 4 bases for V and 5 bases for J; bases not matched to a gene: 4. CDR3 in amino acids: CASSRQGKTEAFF. DNA for the CDR3: TGTGCCAGTAGTAGACAGGGCAAAACTGAAGCTTTCTTT.

This clone was counted once. This sequence joins TRBV7-6 and TRBJ1-2, with D possibly being TRBD1 (5 bases). The CDR3 is 14 residues long. Trimming took off 1 base at V and 4 bases at J, with 10 bases between the two ends. From germline, CDR1 is SGHVS and CDR2 FNYEAQ. The CDR3 reads CASSLGGGSYGYTF. In nucleotides, the CDR3 is TGTGCCAGCAGCTTAGGGGGCGGTAGCTATGGCTACACCTTC.

CDR3 coding DNA: TGTGCCAGCAGTTTATCAGCGTTTCGGAACACCATATATTTT. Its translation: CASSLSAFRNTIYF. The V call is TRBV6-5, the J call TRBJ1-3; D remains unclear. CDR1 is MNHEY, CDR2 SVGAGI, per germline. V was trimmed by 4 bases and J by 7 bases, leaving 14 bases between them. This CDR3 spans 14 amino acids.

This chain links TRBV3-1 (or the pseudogene TRBV3-2) with TRBJ2-7; 9 bases are shared with TRBD2. From germline, CDR1 is LGHDT and CDR2 YNNKEL (reference sequence). This CDR3 has 13 amino acids. The V and J ends lost 4 bases and 3 bases, in that order; junction bases with no gene match: 1. CDR3 protein: CASSLTSGYEQYF. The CDR3 DNA follows: TGTGCCAGCAGCCTGACTAGCGGCTACGAGCAGTACTTC.

J is TRBJ1-5 and V is TRBV5-1, with D tentatively TRBD1 (5 bases). CDR3 length equals 14 residues. The germline V gene has CDR1 SGHRS and CDR2 YFSETQ. V was clipped by 4 bases and J by 3 bases, with 11 bases between them. CDR3 nucleotide sequence: TGCGCCAGCAGCCCCCAGGGTACCAATCAGCCCCAGCATTTT. Protein: CASSPQGTNQPQHF.

This chain connects TRBV19 to TRBJ1-5; TRBD1 aligns across 8 bases. The ends lost 5 bases at V and 3 bases at J; junction bases unmatched: 12. Germline V gives CDR1 LNHDA, CDR2 SQIVND (reference sequence). The CDR3 has 17 amino acids. CDR3 region: CASSLGTGRSPNQPQHF. The CDR3 DNA follows: TGTGCCAGTAGTCTCGGGACAGGCCGTTCGCCCAATCAGCCCCAGCATTTT. The full variable domain, its missing parts supplied by reference TRBV19 and TRBJ1-5, is DGGITQSPKYLFRKEGQNVTLSCEQNLNHDAMYWYRQDPGQGLRLIYYSQIVNDFQKGDIAEGYSVSREKKESFPLTVTSAQKNPTAFYLCASSLGTGRSPNQPQHFGDGTRLSIL.

This rearrangement joins TRBV5-3 to TRBJ2-7, with TRBD1 matching over 8 bases. TRBV5-3 is labeled an ORF, and its function is uncertain. The CDR3 totals 13 residues. Germline trimming cut 3 bases from V and 6 bases from J; bases unmatched to any gene: 5. Written as DNA, the CDR3 is TGTGCCAGAAGCTGGAGGACAGGGACCGAGCAGTACTTC. As protein: CARSWRTGTEQYF.

This sequence joins TRBV7-9 and TRBJ2-2, with 9 bases matching TRBD2. The CDR3 is 15 residues long. V lost 4 bases, J lost 5 bases, and 5 bases stayed unmatched. From germline, CDR1 is SEHNR and CDR2 FQNEAQ (reference sequence). The CDR3, as DNA: TGTGCCAGCAGCTCCGGGACTAGCCAGACCGGGGAGCTGTTTTTT. Translated: CASSSGTSQTGELFF.

The V and J genes are TRBV30 and TRBJ1-2, with D perhaps TRBD1 (5 bases). The CDR3 has 14 amino acids. V lost 4 bases to trimming and J lost 4 bases, with 16 bases between them. Germline V gene sequence: CDR1 GTSNPN, CDR2 SVGIG (reference sequence). The CDR3 region has the DNA TGTGCCTGGACCCGGGGCAGGTCCACCTATGGCTACACCTTC. This codes for CAWTRGRSTYGYTF. The full variable domain, its missing parts supplied by reference TRBV30 and TRBJ1-2, is SQTIHQWPATLVQPVGSPLSLECTVEGTSNPNLYWYRQAAGRGLQLLFYSVGIGQISSEVPQNLSASRPQDRQFILSSKKLLLSDSGFYLCAWTRGRSTYGYTFGSGTRLTVV.

This clone was seen a single time. The J gene is TRBJ2-2, the V gene TRBV4-1; D call uncertain. Germline V gene sequence: CDR1 MGHRA, CDR2 YSYEKL. The V end lost 1 base, the J end lost 3 bases, and 15 bases lay between the germline ends. This CDR3 spans 17 amino acids. For the CDR3, the DNA is TGCGCCAGCAGCCAAGCGAATTTAGGCGGTTACACCGGGGAGCTGTTTTTT. Translated: CASSQANLGGYTGELFF.

The chain couples TRBV18 to TRBJ1-1; D may be TRBD1 (5 bases). This CDR3 spans 15 amino acids. Trimming took off 0 bases at V and 4 bases at J, with 12 bases between the two ends. CDR1 KGHSH and CDR2 LQKENI come from the germline V gene. The CDR3 coding sequence is TGTGCCAGCTCACCACCGAACGGCGGGGGCACTGAAGCTTTCTTT. Its protein is CASSPPNGGGTEAFF.

This sequence joins TRBV5-4 and TRBJ1-1; a possible D gene is TRBD1 (6 bases). V was trimmed by 2 bases and J by 4 bases, leaving 9 bases between them. CDR3 size: 13 residues. From germline, CDR1 is SGHNT and CDR2 YYREEE (reference sequence). The CDR3 protein is CASSLQGGTEAFF. In nucleotides, the CDR3 is TGTGCCAGCAGCTTACAGGGAGGCACTGAAGCTTTCTTT.

The V call is TRBV3-1 (or the pseudogene TRBV3-2), the J call TRBJ1-6; D uncertain. V dropped 0 bases and J dropped 5 bases, with 11 bases sitting between them. Germline CDR1 and CDR2: LGHDT and YNNKEL (reference sequence). The CDR3 loop spans 16 amino acids. CDR3 in amino acids: CASSQDRGTDNSPLHF. CDR3 sequence (DNA): TGTGCCAGCAGCCAAGATCGGGGTACTGATAATTCACCCCTCCACTTT.

V gene TRBV3-1 (or the pseudogene TRBV3-2) combines with J gene TRBJ1-2; D is uncertain. V lost 1 base to trimming and J lost 7 bases, with 4 bases between them. The CDR3 length is 11 residues. Germline values: CDR1 LGHDT, CDR2 YNNKEL (reference sequence). The CDR3 region is CASSQGGGYTF. DNA of the CDR3: TGTGCCAGCAGCCAAGGGGGTGGCTACACCTTC.

V usage is TRBV5-6 and J usage is TRBJ2-3; tentative D call: TRBD2 (5 bases). CDR1 is SGHDT, CDR2 YYEEEE, per germline. The CDR3 is made up of 12 amino acids. Trimming pared 4 bases from V and 3 bases from J, leaving 6 bases between. CDR3 nucleotide sequence: TGTGCCAGCAGCCGCGGGACAGATACGCAGTATTTT. It is translated as CASSRGTDTQYF.

This clone was observed a few times. The V gene is TRBV3-1 (or the pseudogene TRBV3-2), the J gene TRBJ1-2, with a weak D call TRBD1 (5 bases). The CDR3 loop spans 16 amino acids. V dropped 4 bases and J dropped 0 bases, with 15 bases sitting between them. CDR1 LGHDT and CDR2 YNNKEL come from the germline V gene (reference sequence). The DNA of the CDR3 is TGTGCCAGCAGCCTGCAGGGCCCCCGGACTAACTATGGCTACACCTTC. The encoded protein is CASSLQGPRTNYGYTF.

This chain uses TRBV7-8 with TRBJ2-7; perhaps TRBD2 as D (6 bases). Trimming shortened V by 1 base and J by 3 bases, and 13 bases separated the two germline ends. Germline lookup yields CDR1 SGHVS and CDR2 FQNEAQ. The CDR3 spans 15 residues. The CDR3 protein is CASSLVGTGNYEQYF. DNA for the CDR3: TGTGCCAGCAGCTTAGTTGGGACTGGAAACTACGAGCAGTACTTC. The full variable domain, its missing parts supplied by reference TRBV7-8 and TRBJ2-7, is GAGVSQSPRYKVAKRGQDVALRCDPISGHVSLFWYQQALGQGPEFLTYFQNEAQLDKSGLPSDRFFAERPEGSVSTLKIQRTQQEDSAVYLCASSLVGTGNYEQYFGPGTRLTVT.